The 12 T cell receptor beta chains below were found in one sample sequenced in a study of T cells after yellow fever vaccination. MiXCR, run by TCRdb on the 5' RACE reads, gives a single entry per CDR3 protein. Among some 350,000 distinct CDR3 sequences listed, 8.7% were seen once. Sequencing was performed on PBMCs, taken on the day of the first yellow fever vaccination. These TCRs come from a man aged 18 to 29 who received the YFV17D yellow fever vaccine.

This clonotype has only a few counts. J is TRBJ2-5 and V is TRBV11-2, with a tentative D call TRBD1 (7 bases). Germline lookup yields CDR1 SGHAT and CDR2 FQNNGV. CDR3 length: 12 amino acids. The V gene lost 0 bases and the J gene lost 11 bases, with 10 bases spanning the gap. In nucleotides, the CDR3 is TGTGCCAGCAGCTTAGAGGCAGGGGGGCAGTACTTC. Encoded protein: CASSLEAGGQYF.

The gene calls are TRBV5-1 and TRBJ1-1; 7 positions match TRBD1. CDR3 length: 15 amino acids. Germline assignment: CDR1 SGHRS and CDR2 YFSETQ. V lost 0 bases, J lost 4 bases, and 6 bases stayed unmatched. The CDR3 DNA reads TGCGCCAGCAGCTTGGTGGGGGGGACAGTCACTGAAGCTTTCTTT. Protein product: CASSLVGGTVTEAFF.

In nucleotides, the CDR3 is TGTGCCAGCAGCTTAAGTGGACTTTCAGATACGCAGTATTTT. This sequence encodes CASSLSGLSDTQYF. The V and J genes are TRBV7-3 and TRBJ2-3; weak D call: TRBD2 (5 bases). V was shortened by 1 base and J by 4 bases, with 9 bases between the two germline ends. CDR1 and CDR2 from the germline V gene are SGHTA and FQGTGA. There are 14 residues in the CDR3.

This clonotype was detected a few times. The V gene is TRBV7-8, the J gene TRBJ2-5; D perhaps matches TRBD2 (7 bases). Germline lookup yields CDR1 SGHVS and CDR2 FQNEAQ. The CDR3 contains 14 residues. Trimming left V 5 bases short and J 4 bases short, with 14 bases between. In DNA form, the CDR3 reads TGTGCCAGCAGCGCCCGAAGGGGGGGAGAGACCCAGTACTTC. Translating gives CASSARRGGETQYF.

This clonotype was detected a few times. This chain links TRBV20-1 with TRBJ2-7; possible D gene TRBD2, 5 bases. Germline-derived CDR1 and CDR2 are DFQATT and SNEGSKA (reference sequence). V was cut by 6 bases and J by 6 bases, with 12 bases left in between. This CDR3 has 11 amino acids. The CDR3 DNA is TGCAGTGCCCAAGTCGGGGTCGAGCAGTACTTC. It encodes CSAQVGVEQYF.

This clonotype was recorded a few times. V is TRBV20-1 and J is TRBJ1-1; tentatively, D is TRBD1 (6 bases). The CDR3 loop spans 14 amino acids. Per the germline V gene, CDR1 is DFQATT and CDR2 is SNEGSKA (reference sequence). V was clipped by 1 base and J by 0 bases, with 9 bases between them. CDR3 DNA: TGCAGTGCTAGAGCAGGGGCGGTGAACACTGAAGCTTTCTTT. Amino acids: CSARAGAVNTEAFF.

This clonotype was found a few times. The chain is built from TRBV9 and TRBJ2-3, with 7 bases lining up with TRBD1. The CDR3 consists of 16 residues. CDR1 and CDR2 (germline): SGDLS, YYNGEE. V was clipped by 0 bases and J by 1 base; unmatched bases: 5. The CDR3 is CASSVASGQGTDTQYF. In nucleotides, the CDR3 is TGTGCCAGCAGCGTAGCTTCAGGACAGGGCACAGATACGCAGTATTTT.

In its sample, this clonotype was seen many times. J is TRBJ2-3 and V is TRBV10-3; 8 nucleotides agree with TRBD1. Germline CDR1 reads ENHRY; CDR2 reads SYGVKD. Trimming cost V 0 bases and J 2 bases; bases outside gene matches: 4. This CDR3 region has 16 residues. CDR3 amino acids: CAISESRGQDTDTQYF. The CDR3 DNA reads TGTGCCATCAGTGAGTCGAGGGGACAGGACACAGATACGCAGTATTTT.

CDR3 protein: CASSLFGATEAKGYTF. The CDR3 nucleotides read TGCGCCAGCAGCTTGTTTGGAGCCACAGAAGCGAAGGGCTACACCTTC. V gene TRBV5-1 combines with J gene TRBJ1-2; D gene ambiguous. The CDR3 is made up of 16 amino acids. The germline V and J ends were trimmed by 1 base and 8 bases, with 21 bases remaining between them. Germline V gene data show CDR1 as SGHRS and CDR2 as YFSETQ.

This chain links TRBV2 with TRBJ1-2; 8 bases map to TRBD1. With 6 bases clipped from V and 6 bases from J, the junction kept 3 bases outside the gene matches. The CDR3 has 12 amino acids. Germline CDR1 SNHLY, CDR2 FYNNEI. In nucleotides, the CDR3 is TGTGCCAGCAGCGAACAGGGGGATGGCTACACCTTC. Its protein is CASSEQGDGYTF.

CDR3 protein: CASSLWFAGGSTDTQYF. Written as DNA, the CDR3 is TGTGCCAGCAGCTTATGGTTCGCGGGGGGGAGCACAGATACGCAGTATTTT. This chain joins TRBV11-2 and TRBJ2-3; TRBD2 matches at 9 bases. The V gene's germline CDR1 is SGHAT and CDR2 FQNNGV. V lost 2 bases and J lost 0; bases outside the gene matches: 6. The CDR3 has 17 residues.

This clonotype turned up a few times. This sequence joins TRBV7-9 and TRBJ2-5; 10 positions agree with TRBD2. The CDR3 runs 16 residues. The J segment lost 0 bases and the V segment lost 5 bases, leaving 6 bases of the junction unmatched. Germline CDR1 reads SEHNR; CDR2 reads FQNEAQ (reference sequence). DNA of the CDR3: TGTGCCAGCAGCGAGCAGCGGGGGGGGTACCAAGAGACCCAGTACTTC. Translation gives CASSEQRGGYQETQYF.